The clone carrying this T cell receptor (beta chain) was observed a handful of times. Profiled with immunoSEQ multiplex PCR; TCRdb holds only in-frame clones, not every one. The table lists 75,000 to 100,000 clones, roughly 90% of them singletons. This sample was taken from a study of OX40 agonist ivuxolimab in advanced cancers. This CDR3 has 14 residues. CDR1 and CDR2 (germline): GTSNPN, SVGIG (reference sequence). Trimming took 2 bases from V and 0 from J, leaving 11 bases between them. Specimen: CD4+ or CD8+ T cells sorted from blood, collected in a trial of the OX40 agonist ivuxolimab. The chain uses TRBV30 and TRBJ2-7; weak D call: TRBD1 (5 bases). This TCR derives from an adult with an advanced solid tumor such as melanoma, head and neck, liver or kidney cancer. The CDR3 coding sequence is TGTGCCTGGAGTTGGACACTTAGCTCCTACGAGCAGTACTTC. Its protein is CAWSWTLSSYEQYF.